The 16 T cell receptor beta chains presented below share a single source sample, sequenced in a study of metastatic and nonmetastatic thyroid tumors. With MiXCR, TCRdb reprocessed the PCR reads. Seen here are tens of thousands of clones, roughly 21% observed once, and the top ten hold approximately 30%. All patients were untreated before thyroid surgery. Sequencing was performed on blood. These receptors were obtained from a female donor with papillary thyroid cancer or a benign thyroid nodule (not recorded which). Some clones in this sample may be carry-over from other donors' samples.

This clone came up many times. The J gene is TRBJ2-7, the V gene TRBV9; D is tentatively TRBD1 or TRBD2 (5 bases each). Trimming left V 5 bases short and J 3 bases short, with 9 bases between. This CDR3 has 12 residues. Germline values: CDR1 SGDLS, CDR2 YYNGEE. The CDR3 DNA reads TGTGCCAGCAGTGGGGACGGCTACGAGCAGTACTTC. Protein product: CASSGDGYEQYF.

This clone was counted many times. CDR3 DNA: TGCAGTGCCAGGAAGGAGGGCACAGATACGCAGTATTTT. It encodes CSARKEGTDTQYF. The chain combines TRBV20-1 with TRBJ2-3, with D perhaps TRBD2 (5 bases). CDR3 length: 13 amino acids. CDR1 and CDR2 from the germline V gene are DFQATT and SNEGSKA (reference sequence). Trimming took 6 bases from V and 1 from J, leaving 11 bases between them.

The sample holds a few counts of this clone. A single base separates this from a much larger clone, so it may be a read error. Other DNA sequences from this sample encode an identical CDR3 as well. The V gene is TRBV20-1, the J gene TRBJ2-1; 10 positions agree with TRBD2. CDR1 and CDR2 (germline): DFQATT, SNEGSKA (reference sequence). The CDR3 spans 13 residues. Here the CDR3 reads CSARTSGGNEQFF. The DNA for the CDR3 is TGCAGTGCCCGGACTAGCGGAGGCAATGAGCAGTTTTTC.

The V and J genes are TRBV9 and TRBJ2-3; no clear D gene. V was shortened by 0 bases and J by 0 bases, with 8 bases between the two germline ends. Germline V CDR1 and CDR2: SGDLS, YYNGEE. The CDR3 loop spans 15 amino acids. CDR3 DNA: TGTGCCAGCAGCGTAGTGGGAAGTAGCACAGATACGCAGTATTTT. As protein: CASSVVGSSTDTQYF.

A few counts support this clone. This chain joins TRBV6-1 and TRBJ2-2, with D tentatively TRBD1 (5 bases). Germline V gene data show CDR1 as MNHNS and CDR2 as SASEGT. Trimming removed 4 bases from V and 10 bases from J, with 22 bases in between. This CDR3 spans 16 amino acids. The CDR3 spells CASSAPTVWFAVELFF. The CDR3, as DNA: TGTGCCAGCAGTGCGCCGACAGTGTGGTTCGCCGTGGAGCTGTTTTTT.

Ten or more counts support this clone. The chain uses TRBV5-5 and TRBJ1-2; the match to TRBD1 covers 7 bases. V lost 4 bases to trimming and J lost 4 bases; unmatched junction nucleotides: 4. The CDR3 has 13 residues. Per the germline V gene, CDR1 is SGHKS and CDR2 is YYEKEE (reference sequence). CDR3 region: CASSGGTAYGYTF. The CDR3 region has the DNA TGTGCCAGCAGCGGCGGGACAGCCTATGGCTACACCTTC.

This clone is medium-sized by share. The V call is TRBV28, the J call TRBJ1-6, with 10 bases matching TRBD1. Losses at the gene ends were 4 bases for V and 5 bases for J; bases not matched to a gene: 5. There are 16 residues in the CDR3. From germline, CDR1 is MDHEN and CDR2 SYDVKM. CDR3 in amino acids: CASSSTGGVNNSPLHF. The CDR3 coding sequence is TGTGCCAGCAGTTCGACAGGGGGCGTAAATAATTCACCCCTCCACTTT.

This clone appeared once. Written as DNA, the CDR3 is TGTGCCAGCAGCGATGGCGGCCTCGGAGGCTACACCTTC. Protein sequence: CASSDGGLGGYTF. This rearrangement joins TRBV9 to TRBJ1-2; D is unclear. Germline CDR1 and CDR2: SGDLS and YYNGEE. V dropped 3 bases and J dropped 8 bases, with 14 bases sitting between them. The CDR3 is 13 residues long.

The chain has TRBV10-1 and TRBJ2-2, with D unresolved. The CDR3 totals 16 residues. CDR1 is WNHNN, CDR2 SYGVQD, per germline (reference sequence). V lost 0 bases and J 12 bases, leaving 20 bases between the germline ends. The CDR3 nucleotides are TGCGCCAGCAGTGAGTCGATATCGTCCAACACCTGGCAGCTGTTTTTT. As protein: CASSESISSNTWQLFF.

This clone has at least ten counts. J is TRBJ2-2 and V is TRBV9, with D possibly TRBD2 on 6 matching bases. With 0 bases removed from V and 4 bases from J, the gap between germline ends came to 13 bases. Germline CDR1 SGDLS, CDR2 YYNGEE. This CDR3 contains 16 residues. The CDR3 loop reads CASSVEGGSVTGELFF. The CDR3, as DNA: TGTGCCAGCAGCGTAGAGGGAGGAAGTGTCACCGGGGAGCTGTTTTTT.

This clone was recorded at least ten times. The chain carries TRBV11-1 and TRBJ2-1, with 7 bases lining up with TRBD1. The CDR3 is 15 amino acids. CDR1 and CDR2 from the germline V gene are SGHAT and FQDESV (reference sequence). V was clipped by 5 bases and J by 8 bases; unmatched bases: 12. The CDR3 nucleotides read TGTGCCAGCAGCAGTTTAGGGGGCAGGGGCGATGAGCAGTTCTTC. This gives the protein CASSSLGGRGDEQFF.

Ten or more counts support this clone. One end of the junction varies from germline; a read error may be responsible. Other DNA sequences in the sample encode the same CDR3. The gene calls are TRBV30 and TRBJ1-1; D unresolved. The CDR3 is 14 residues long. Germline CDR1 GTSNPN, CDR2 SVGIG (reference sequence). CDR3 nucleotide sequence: TGCGCCTGGAATGAGGTGAGGAGGAACACTGAAGCTTTCTTT. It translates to CAWNEVRRNTEAFF.

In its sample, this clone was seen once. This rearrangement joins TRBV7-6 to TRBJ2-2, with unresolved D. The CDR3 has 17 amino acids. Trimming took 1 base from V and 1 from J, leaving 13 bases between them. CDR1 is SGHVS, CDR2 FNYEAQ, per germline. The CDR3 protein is CASSLEVGRLNTGELFF. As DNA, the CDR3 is TGTGCCAGCAGCTTAGAGGTCGGGCGACTGAACACCGGGGAGCTGTTTTTT. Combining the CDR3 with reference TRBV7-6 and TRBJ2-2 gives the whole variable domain GAGVSQSPRYKVTKRGQDVALRCDPISGHVSLYWYRQALGQGPEFLTYFNYEAQQDKSGLPNDRFSAERPEGSISTLTIQRTEQRDSAMYRCASSLEVGRLNTGELFFGEGSRLTVL.

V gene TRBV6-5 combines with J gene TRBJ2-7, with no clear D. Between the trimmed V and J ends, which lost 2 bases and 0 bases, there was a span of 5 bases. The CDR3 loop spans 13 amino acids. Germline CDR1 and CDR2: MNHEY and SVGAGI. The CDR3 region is CASSYTDSYEQYF. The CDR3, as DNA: TGTGCCAGCAGTTACACCGACTCCTACGAGCAGTACTTC.

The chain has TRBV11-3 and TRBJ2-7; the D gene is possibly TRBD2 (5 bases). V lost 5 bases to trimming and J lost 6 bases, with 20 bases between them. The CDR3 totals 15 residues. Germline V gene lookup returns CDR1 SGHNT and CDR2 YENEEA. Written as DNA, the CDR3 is TGTGCCAGCAGCCCGCAGGACTTTATCACGGGCGAGCAGTACTTC. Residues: CASSPQDFITGEQYF.

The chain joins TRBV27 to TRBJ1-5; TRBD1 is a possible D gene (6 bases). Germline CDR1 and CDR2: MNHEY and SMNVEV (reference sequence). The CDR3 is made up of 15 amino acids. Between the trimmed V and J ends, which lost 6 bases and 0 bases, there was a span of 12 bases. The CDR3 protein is CASSPTGHSNQPQHF. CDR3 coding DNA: TGTGCCAGCAGCCCGACAGGTCATAGCAATCAGCCCCAGCATTTT.